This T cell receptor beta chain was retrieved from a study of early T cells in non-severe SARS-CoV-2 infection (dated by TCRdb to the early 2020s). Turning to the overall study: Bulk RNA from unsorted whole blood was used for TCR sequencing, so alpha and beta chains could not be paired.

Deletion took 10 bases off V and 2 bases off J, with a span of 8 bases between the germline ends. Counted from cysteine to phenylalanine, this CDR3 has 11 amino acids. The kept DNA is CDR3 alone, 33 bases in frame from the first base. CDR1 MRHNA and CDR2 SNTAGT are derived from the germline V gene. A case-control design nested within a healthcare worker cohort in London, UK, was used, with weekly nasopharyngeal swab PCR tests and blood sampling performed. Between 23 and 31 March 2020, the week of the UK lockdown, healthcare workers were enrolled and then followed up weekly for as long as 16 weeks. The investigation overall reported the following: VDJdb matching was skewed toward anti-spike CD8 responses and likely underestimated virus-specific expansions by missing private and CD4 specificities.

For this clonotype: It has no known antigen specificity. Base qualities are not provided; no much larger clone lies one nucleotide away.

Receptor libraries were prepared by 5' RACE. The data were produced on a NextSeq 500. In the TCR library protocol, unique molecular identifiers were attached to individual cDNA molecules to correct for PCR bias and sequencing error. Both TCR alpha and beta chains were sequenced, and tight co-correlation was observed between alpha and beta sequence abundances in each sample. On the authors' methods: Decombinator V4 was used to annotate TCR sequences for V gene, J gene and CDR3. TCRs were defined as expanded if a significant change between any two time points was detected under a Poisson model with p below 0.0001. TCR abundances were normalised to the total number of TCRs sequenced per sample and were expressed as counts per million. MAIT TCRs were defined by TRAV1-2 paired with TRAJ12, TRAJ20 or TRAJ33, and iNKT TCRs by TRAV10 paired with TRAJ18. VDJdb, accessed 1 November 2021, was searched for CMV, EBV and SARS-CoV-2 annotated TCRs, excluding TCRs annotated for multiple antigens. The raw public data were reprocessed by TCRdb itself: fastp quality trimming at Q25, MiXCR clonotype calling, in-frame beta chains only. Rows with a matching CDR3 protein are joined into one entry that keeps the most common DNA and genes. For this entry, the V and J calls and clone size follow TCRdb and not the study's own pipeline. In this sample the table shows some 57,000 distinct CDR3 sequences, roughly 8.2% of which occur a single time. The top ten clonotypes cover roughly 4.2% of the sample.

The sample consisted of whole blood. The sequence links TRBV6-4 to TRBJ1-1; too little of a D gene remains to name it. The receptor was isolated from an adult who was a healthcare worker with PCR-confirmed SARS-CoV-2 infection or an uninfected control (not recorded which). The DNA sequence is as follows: TGTGCCACCCGGGGAAACACTGAAGCTTTCTTT. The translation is CATRGNTEAFF.